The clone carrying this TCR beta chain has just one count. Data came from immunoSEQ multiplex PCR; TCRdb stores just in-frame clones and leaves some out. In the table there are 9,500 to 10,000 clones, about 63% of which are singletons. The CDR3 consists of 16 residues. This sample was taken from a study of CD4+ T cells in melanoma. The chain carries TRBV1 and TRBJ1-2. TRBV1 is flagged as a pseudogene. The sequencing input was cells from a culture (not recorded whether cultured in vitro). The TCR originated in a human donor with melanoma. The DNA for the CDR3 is TGCACCAGCAGCGATCTAGAGGCGCGGGTTCTCTATGGCTACACCTTC. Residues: CTSSDLEARVLYGYTF.